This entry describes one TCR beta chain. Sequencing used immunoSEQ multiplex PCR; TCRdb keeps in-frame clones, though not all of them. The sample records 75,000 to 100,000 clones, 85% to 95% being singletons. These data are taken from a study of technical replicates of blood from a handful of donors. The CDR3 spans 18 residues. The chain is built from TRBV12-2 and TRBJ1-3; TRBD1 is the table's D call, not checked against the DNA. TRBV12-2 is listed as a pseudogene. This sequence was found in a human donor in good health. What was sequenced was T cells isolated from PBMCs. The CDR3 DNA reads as TGTGCAAGTCGCTTAGCAGGTGACGGGACAGTCTCTGGAAACACCATATATTTT. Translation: CASRLAGDGTVSGNTIYF.